Following are 7 T cell receptor beta chains from one sample sequenced in a study of T cells in narcolepsy. Only in-frame clones appear in the TCRdb table, and some are missing; sequencing was by immunoSEQ multiplex PCR. The table records under 35,000 clones, around 83% of them present only once. Sequencing was performed on CD45RA- memory CD4+ T cells from PBMCs. The receptors originated from a human donor with narcolepsy.

This sequence joins TRBV2 and TRBJ1-2; D is possibly TRBD1 (6 bases). Germline values: CDR1 SNHLY, CDR2 FYNNEI. This CDR3 spans 12 amino acids. With 4 bases removed from V and 4 bases from J, the gap between germline ends came to 7 bases. CDR3 sequence reads: CASSARGYGYTF. CDR3 bases: TGTGCCAGCAGTGCCAGGGGCTATGGCTACACCTTC.

The rearrangement links TRBV28 to TRBJ2-5; D is unresolved. V was clipped by 3 bases and J by 1 base, with 9 bases between them. CDR1 is MDHEN, CDR2 SYDVKM, per germline. CDR3 size: 14 residues. The CDR3 sequence: CASSFVRTQETQYF. The CDR3 DNA follows: TGTGCCAGCAGTTTTGTCAGAACCCAAGAGACCCAGTACTTC.

In this sample, this clone turned up a few times. The V call is TRBV7-2, the J call TRBJ1-2; D perhaps matches TRBD1 (5 bases). V was pared by 1 base and J by 6 bases, with 21 bases between. Germline-derived CDR1 and CDR2 are SGHTA and FQGNSA. The CDR3 extends over 17 amino acids. CDR3: CASSLGPTEGPADGYTF. CDR3 DNA sequence: TGTGCCAGCAGCTTAGGGCCCACCGAGGGACCCGCTGATGGCTACACCTTC.

There are a few counts of this clone. The V and J genes are TRBV30 and TRBJ1-6, with D possibly matching TRBD1 (6 bases). CDR1 and CDR2 (germline): GTSNPN, SVGIG (reference sequence). Trimming took 4 bases from V and 7 from J, leaving 14 bases between them. The CDR3 length is 14 residues. The DNA for the CDR3 is TGTGCCTGGATCACGGGACACCGAAATTCACCCCTCCACTTT. Translated: CAWITGHRNSPLHF.

The gene calls are TRBV6-5 and TRBJ1-1, with D unresolved. Germline V lookup: CDR1 MNHEY, CDR2 SVGAGI. Trimming shortened V by 6 bases and J by 1 base, and 12 bases separated the two germline ends. This CDR3 is 14 amino acids long. The CDR3 protein is CASREGNPNTEAFF. CDR3 sequence (DNA): TGTGCCAGCAGAGAGGGCAACCCGAACACTGAAGCTTTCTTT.

The chain joins TRBV30 to TRBJ1-2; D remains ambiguous. Trimming removed 4 bases from V and 2 bases from J, with 17 bases in between. Germline V gene sequence: CDR1 GTSNPN, CDR2 SVGIG (reference sequence). This CDR3 spans 15 amino acids. The CDR3 here is CAWTREALMNYGYTF. The CDR3 DNA follows: TGTGCCTGGACAAGGGAGGCCTTGATGAACTATGGCTACACCTTC. Based on the CDR3 plus reference TRBV30 and TRBJ1-2, the full variable domain is SQTIHQWPATLVQPVGSPLSLECTVEGTSNPNLYWYRQAAGRGLQLLFYSVGIGQISSEVPQNLSASRPQDRQFILSSKKLLLSDSGFYLCAWTREALMNYGYTFGSGTRLTVV.

This clone was counted a single time. The chain employs TRBV10-3 and TRBJ2-2; 7 bases fit TRBD1. Germline lookup yields CDR1 ENHRY and CDR2 SYGVKD. V shed 0 bases and J 6 bases; nucleotides not matched to a gene: 4. The CDR3 runs to 15 residues. The DNA for the CDR3 is TGTGCCATCAGTGAGTCGAAGGGGGCGTCCGGGGAGCTGTTTTTT. Its translation: CAISESKGASGELFF.